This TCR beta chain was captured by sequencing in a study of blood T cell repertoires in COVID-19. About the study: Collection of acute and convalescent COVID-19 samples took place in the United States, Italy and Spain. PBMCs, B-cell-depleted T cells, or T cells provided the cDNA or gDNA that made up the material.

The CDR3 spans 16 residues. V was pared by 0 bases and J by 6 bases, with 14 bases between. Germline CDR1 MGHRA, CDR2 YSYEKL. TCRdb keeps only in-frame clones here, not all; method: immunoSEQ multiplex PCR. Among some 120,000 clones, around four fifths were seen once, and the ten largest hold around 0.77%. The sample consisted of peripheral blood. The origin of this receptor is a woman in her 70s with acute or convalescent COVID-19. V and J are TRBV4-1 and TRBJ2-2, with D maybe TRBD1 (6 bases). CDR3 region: CASSQDTRGMAGELFF. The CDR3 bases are TGCGCCAGCAGCCAAGACACCAGGGGAATGGCCGGGGAGCTGTTTTTT.